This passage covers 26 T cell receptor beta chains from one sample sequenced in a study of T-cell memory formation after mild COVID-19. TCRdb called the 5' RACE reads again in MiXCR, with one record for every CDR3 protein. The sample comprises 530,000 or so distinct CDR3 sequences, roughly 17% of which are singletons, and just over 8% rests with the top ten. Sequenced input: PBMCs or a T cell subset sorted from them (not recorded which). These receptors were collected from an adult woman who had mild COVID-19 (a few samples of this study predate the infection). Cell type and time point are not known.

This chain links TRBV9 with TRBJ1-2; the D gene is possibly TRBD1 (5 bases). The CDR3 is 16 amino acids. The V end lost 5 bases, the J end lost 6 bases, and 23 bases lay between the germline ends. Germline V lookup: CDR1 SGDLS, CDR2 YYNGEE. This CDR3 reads CASSRGGTLPLDGYTF. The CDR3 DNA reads TGTGCCAGCAGTAGGGGTGGAACCCTGCCTCTCGATGGCTACACCTTC.

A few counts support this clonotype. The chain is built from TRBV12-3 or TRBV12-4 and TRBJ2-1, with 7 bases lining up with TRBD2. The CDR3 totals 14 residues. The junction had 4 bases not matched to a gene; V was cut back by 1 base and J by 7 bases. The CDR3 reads CASSLVLGGNEQFF. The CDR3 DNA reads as TGTGCCAGCAGTTTAGTCCTGGGGGGGAATGAGCAGTTCTTC.

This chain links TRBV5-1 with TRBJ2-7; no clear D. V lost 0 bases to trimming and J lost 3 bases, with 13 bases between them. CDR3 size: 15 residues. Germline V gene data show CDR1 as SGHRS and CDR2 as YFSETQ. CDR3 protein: CASSLEVLGDYEQYF. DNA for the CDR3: TGCGCCAGCAGCTTGGAGGTTTTGGGCGACTACGAGCAGTACTTC. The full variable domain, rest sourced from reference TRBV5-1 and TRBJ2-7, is KAGVTQTPRYLIKTRGQQVTLSCSPISGHRSVSWYQQTPGQGLQFLFEYFSETQRNKGNFPGRFSGRQFSNSRSEMNVSTLELGDSALYLCASSLEVLGDYEQYFGPGTRLTVT.

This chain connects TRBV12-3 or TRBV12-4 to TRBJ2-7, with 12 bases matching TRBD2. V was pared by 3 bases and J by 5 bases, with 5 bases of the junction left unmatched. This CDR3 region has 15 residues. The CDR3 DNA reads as TGTGCCAGCAGTTTGTCTAGCGGGGGGGCCCACGAGCAGTACTTC. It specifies CASSLSSGGAHEQYF.

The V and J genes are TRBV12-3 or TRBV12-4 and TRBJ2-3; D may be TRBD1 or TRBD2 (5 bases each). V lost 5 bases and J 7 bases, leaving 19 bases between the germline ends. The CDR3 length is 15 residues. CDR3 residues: CASSGGRSSGNTQYF. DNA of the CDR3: TGTGCCAGCAGTGGGGGACGTTCGTCGGGGAATACGCAGTATTTT.

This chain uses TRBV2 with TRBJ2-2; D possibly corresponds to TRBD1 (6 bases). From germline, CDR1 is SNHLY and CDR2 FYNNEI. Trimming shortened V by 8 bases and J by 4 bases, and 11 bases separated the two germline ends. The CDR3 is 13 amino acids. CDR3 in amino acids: CASRAGATGELFF. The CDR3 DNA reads TGTGCCAGCCGCGCAGGGGCCACCGGGGAGCTGTTTTTT. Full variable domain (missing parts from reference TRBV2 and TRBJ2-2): EPEVTQTPSHQVTQMGQEVILRCVPISNHLYFYWYRQILGQKVEFLVSFYNNEISEKSEIFDDQFSVERPDGSNFTLKIRSTKLEDSAMYFCASRAGATGELFFGEGSRLTVL.

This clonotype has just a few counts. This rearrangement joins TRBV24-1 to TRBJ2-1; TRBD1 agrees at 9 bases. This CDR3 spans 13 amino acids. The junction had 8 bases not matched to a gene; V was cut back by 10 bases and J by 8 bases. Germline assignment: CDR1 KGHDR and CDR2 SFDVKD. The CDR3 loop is CATGQGNEYEQFF. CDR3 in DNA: TGTGCCACGGGACAGGGTAATGAGTATGAGCAGTTCTTC.

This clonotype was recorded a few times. As DNA, the CDR3 is TGTGCCAGCAGCGTGGACAGGACCTCTGGAAACACCATATATTTT. This gives the protein CASSVDRTSGNTIYF. The gene calls are TRBV2 and TRBJ1-3; TRBD1 agrees at 7 bases. The junction had 5 bases not matched to a gene; V was cut back by 6 bases and J by 0 bases. The length of the CDR3 is 15 residues. CDR1 and CDR2 from the germline V gene are SNHLY and FYNNEI.

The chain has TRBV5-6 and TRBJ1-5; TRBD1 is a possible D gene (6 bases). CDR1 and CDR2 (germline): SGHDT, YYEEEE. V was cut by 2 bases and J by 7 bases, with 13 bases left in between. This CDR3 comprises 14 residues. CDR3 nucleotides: TGTGCCAGCAGCTTCCGGGACAACACGCAGCCCCAGCATTTT. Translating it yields CASSFRDNTQPQHF.

CDR3 residues: CASSDSGGAYEQYF. In nucleotides, the CDR3 is TGTGCCAGCAGTGATAGCGGGGGGGCCTACGAGCAGTACTTC. V is TRBV27 and J is TRBJ2-7, with 11 bases identical to TRBD2. The CDR3 is made up of 14 amino acids. CDR1 MNHEY and CDR2 SMNVEV come from the germline V gene (reference sequence). The junction had 2 bases not matched to a gene; V was cut back by 5 bases and J by 2 bases.

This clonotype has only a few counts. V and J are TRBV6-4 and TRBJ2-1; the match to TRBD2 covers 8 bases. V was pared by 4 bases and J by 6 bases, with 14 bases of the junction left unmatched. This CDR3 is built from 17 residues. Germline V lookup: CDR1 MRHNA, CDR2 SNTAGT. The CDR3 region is CASSVSAGGYGFNEQFF. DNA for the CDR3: TGTGCCAGCAGTGTATCGGCGGGGGGTTACGGTTTCAATGAGCAGTTCTTC.

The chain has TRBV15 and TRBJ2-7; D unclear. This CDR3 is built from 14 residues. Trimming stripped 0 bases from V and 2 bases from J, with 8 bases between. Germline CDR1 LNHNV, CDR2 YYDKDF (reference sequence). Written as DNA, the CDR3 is TGTGCCACCAGCAGAGATGGTACAGCCTACGAGCAGTACTTC. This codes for CATSRDGTAYEQYF.

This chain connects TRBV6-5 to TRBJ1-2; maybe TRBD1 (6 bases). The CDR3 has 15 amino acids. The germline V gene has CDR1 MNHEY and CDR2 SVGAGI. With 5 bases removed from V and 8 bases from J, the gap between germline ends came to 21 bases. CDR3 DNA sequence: TGTGCCAGCAGTACGCAGTACAGGGTCCGGTCCGGCTACACCTTC. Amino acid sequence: CASSTQYRVRSGYTF.

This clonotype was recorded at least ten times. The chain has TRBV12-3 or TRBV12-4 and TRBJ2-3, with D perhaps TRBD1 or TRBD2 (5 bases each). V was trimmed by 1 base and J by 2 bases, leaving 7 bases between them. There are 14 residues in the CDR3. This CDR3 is CASSLGGTTDTQYF. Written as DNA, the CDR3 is TGTGCCAGCAGTTTAGGAGGGACCACAGATACGCAGTATTTT.

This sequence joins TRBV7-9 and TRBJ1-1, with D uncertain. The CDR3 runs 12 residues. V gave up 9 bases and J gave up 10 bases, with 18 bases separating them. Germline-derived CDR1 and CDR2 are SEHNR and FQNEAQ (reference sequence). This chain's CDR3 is CASSHSSLTAFF. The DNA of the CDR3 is TGTGCCAGTTCACACTCTTCCCTAACAGCTTTCTTT.

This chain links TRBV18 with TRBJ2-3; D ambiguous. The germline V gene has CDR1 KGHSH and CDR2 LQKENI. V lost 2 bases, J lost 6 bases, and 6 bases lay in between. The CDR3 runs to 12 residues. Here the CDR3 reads CASSPGVDTQYF. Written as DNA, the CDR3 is TGTGCCAGCTCACCAGGGGTGGATACGCAGTATTTT.

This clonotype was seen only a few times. CDR3 in amino acids: CASTAQGGGNYGYTF. In DNA, the CDR3 is TGTGCCAGCACCGCACAGGGGGGCGGTAACTATGGCTACACCTTC. The genes are TRBV27 and TRBJ1-2; 8 bases align to TRBD1. The trim removed 7 bases at V and 1 base at J, leaving 8 bases unmatched. The CDR3 has 15 amino acids. The germline gives CDR1 MNHEY, CDR2 SMNVEV (reference sequence).

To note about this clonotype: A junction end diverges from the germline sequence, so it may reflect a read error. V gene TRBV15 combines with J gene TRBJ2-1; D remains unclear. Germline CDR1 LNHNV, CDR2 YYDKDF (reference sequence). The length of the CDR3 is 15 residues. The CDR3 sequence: CATSRGGDPYTEQFF. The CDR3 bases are TGTGCCACCAGCAGAGGCGGAGACCCCTACACTGAGCAGTTCTTC.

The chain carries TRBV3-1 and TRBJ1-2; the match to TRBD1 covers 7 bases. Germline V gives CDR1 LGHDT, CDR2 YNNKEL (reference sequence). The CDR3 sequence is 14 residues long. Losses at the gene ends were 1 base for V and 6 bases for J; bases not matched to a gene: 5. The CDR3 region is CASSQGGQRHGYTF. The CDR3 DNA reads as TGTGCCAGCAGCCAAGGGGGACAGAGACATGGCTACACCTTC.

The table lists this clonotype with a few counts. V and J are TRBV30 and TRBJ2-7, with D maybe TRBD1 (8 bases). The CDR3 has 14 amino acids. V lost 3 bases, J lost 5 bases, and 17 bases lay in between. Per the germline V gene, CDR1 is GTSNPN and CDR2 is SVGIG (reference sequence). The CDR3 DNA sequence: TGTGCCTGGAGCCACCGGACAGGGAGGGACGAGCAGTACTTC. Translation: CAWSHRTGRDEQYF.

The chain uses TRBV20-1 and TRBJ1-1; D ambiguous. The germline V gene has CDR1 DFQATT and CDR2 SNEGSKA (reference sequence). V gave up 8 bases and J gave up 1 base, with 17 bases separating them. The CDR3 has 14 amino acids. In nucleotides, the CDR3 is TGCAGTAACTCCCTAGGAAATTCGAACACTGAAGCTTTCTTT. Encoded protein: CSNSLGNSNTEAFF.

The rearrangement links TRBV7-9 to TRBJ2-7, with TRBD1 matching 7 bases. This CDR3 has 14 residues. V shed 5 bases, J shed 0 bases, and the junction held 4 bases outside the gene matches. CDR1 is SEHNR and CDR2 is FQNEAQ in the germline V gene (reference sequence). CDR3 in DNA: TGTGCCAGCAGCGAGGGACAGAGCTCCTACGAGCAGTACTTC. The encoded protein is CASSEGQSSYEQYF.

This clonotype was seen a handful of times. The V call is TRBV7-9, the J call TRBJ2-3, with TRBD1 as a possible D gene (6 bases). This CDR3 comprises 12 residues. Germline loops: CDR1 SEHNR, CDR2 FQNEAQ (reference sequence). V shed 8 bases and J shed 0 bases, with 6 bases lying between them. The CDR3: CASGQSTDTQYF. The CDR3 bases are TGTGCCAGCGGACAGAGCACAGATACGCAGTATTTT.

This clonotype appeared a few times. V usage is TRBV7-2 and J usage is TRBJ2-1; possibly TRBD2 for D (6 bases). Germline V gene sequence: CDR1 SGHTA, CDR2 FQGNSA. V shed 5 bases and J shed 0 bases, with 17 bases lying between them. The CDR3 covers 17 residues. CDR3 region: CASSAPLATASYNEQFF. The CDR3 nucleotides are TGTGCCAGCAGCGCCCCCCTAGCGACAGCCTCCTACAATGAGCAGTTCTTC. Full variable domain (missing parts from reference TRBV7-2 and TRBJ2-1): GAGVSQSPSNKVTEKGKDVELRCDPISGHTALYWYRQSLGQGLEFLIYFQGNSAPDKSGLPSDRFSAERTGGSVSTLTIQRTQQEDSAVYLCASSAPLATASYNEQFFGPGTRLTVL.

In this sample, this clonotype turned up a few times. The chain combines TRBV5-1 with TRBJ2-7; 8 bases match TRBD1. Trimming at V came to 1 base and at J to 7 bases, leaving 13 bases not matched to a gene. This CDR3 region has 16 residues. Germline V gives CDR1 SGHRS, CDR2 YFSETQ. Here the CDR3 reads CASSLRGDRSMGEQYF. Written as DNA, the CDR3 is TGCGCCAGCAGCTTGAGGGGGGACAGGTCCATGGGGGAGCAGTACTTC.

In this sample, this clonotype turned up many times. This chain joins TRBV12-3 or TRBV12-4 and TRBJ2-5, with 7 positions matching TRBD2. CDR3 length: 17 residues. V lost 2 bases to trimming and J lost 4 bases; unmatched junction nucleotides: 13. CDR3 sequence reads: CASSLRAGGRLGETQYF. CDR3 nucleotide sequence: TGTGCCAGCAGTTTAAGGGCTGGCGGGAGACTGGGAGAGACCCAGTACTTC.